A selection of T cell receptor beta chains follows, all from one sample in a study of cytomegalovirus exposure and HLA in healthy donors. Assay used: immunoSEQ multiplex PCR; TCRdb lists only in-frame clones, some missing. The table lists 90,000 to 110,000 clones, roughly two thirds of them singletons. The specimen sequenced was PBMCs. These receptors were taken from a man between 35 and 55 years old in good health and CMV-seronegative. The CDR3 runs from the conserved cysteine through the conserved F or W. The D gene is left open where the match is weak. Expanded clones get a size class; other rows say once, few or many, or leave the size out.

CDR3	DNA	V	J	size	D	length
CASSQDGDTSGANVLTF	TGCGCCAGCAGCCAAGATGGGGACACCTCTGGGGCCAACGTCCTGACTTTC	TRBV4-3	TRBJ2-6	medium-sized	-	17
CASSEYGRGDQETQYF	TGTGCCAGCAGTGAATATGGCCGGGGGGACCAAGAGACCCAGTACTTC	TRBV25-1	TRBJ2-5	-	TRBD2	16
CASSQEAGTFYGYTF	TGCGCCAGCAGCCAAGAGGCAGGCACCTTTTATGGCTACACCTTC	TRBV4-1	TRBJ1-2	-	-	15
CASSHPGRRSYEQYF	TGTGCCAGCAGCCACCCCGGGAGAAGGTCCTACGAGCAGTACTTC	TRBV5-4	TRBJ2-7	-	-	15
CASSAWRNNEQFF	TGTGCCAGCAGCGCCTGGAGAAACAATGAGCAGTTCTTC	TRBV9	TRBJ2-1	few	-	13
CASSPKAGGLSEQFF	TGTGCCAGTAGTCCCAAAGCGGGGGGTCTTAGTGAGCAGTTCTTC	TRBV19	TRBJ2-1	few	TRBD2	15
CASSPSVDSPLHF	TGCGCCAGCAGCCCTTCAGTGGATTCACCCCTCCACTTT	TRBV4-1	TRBJ1-6	-	-	13
CASSDTRSIYNEQFF	TGTGCCAGCAGTGACACGCGGTCGATATACAATGAGCAGTTCTTC	TRBV2	TRBJ2-1	-	-	15
CASAGGPLETQYF	TGTGCCAGTGCCGGGGGACCCTTAGAGACCCAGTACTTC	TRBV6-5	TRBJ2-5	-	-	13
CASSFPEYQPQHF	TGTGCCAGCAGTTTTCCGGAGTATCAGCCCCAGCATTTT	TRBV28	TRBJ1-5	-	-	13
CAISYSHRVVNTEAFF	TGTGCCATCAGTTACTCCCACAGGGTGGTGAACACTGAAGCTTTCTTT	TRBV10-3	TRBJ1-1	-	-	16
CASKRGGENYEQYF	TGTGCCAGCAAACGCGGGGGGGAGAATTACGAGCAGTACTTC	TRBV6-5	TRBJ2-7	medium-sized	TRBD2	14
CAISGTMGGVDSPLHF	TGTGCCATCAGTGGAACTATGGGCGGGGTAGATTCACCCCTCCACTTT	TRBV10-3	TRBJ1-6	once	-	16
CASSRTANEKLFF	TGTGCCAGCTCGAGGACAGCTAATGAAAAACTGTTTTTT	TRBV18	TRBJ1-4	-	-	13
CASGPSGGTQYF	TGTGCTAGTGGTCCCTCGGGTGGGACCCAGTACTTC	TRBV12-5	TRBJ2-5	-	-	12
CASSLGTDTDTQYF	TGTGCCAGCAGTTTAGGGACAGACACAGATACGCAGTATTTT	TRBV27	TRBJ2-3	-	TRBD1	14
CASSLKQGQPQHF	TGTGCCAGCAGTCTCAAACAGGGCCAGCCCCAGCATTTT	TRBV7-8	TRBJ1-5	-	-	13
CASMRTPNTGELFF	TGTGCCAGTATGCGGACTCCGAACACCGGGGAGCTGTTTTTT	TRBV19	TRBJ2-2	-	-	14
CASKGGTRSYEQYF	TGTGCCAGCAAAGGGGGCACTCGCTCCTACGAGCAGTACTTC	TRBV6-1	TRBJ2-7	-	TRBD1	14
CASSKTLALGNQPQHF	TGTGCCAGCAGCAAAACATTGGCCTTGGGCAATCAGCCCCAGCATTTT	TRBV21-1	TRBJ1-5	-	-	16
CASSIKRGGRDTQYF	TGTGCCAGTAGTATAAAGCGGGGGGGCAGGGATACGCAGTATTTT	TRBV19	TRBJ2-3	-	TRBD2	15
CASSWGKGGNEKLFF	TGCGCCAGCAGCTGGGGAAAAGGAGGTAATGAAAAACTGTTTTTT	TRBV5-1	TRBJ1-4	few	-	15
CASSLGLQGLEYNEQFF	TGCGCCAGCAGCTTGGGACTACAGGGGCTCGAATACAATGAGCAGTTCTTC	TRBV5-1	TRBJ2-1	-	TRBD1	17
CASSGQALSYEKLFF	TGTGCCAGCAGTGGGCAGGCCCTCTCCTATGAAAAACTGTTTTTT	TRBV2	TRBJ1-4	-	-	15
CASSSTGKEAFF	TGTGCCAGCAGTTCCACAGGGAAAGAAGCTTTCTTT	TRBV27	TRBJ1-1	few	-	12
CASSQQRGTGANVLTF	TGCGCCAGCAGCCAACAGCGGGGGACTGGGGCCAACGTCCTGACTTTC	TRBV7-9	TRBJ2-6	few	TRBD2	16
CASSERTSGMETQYF	TGTGCCAGCAGTGAAAGGACGTCAGGGATGGAGACCCAGTACTTC	TRBV6-1	TRBJ2-5	-	-	15
CASSLGQGLNYGYTF	TGTGCCAGCAGCTTGGGGCAGGGGCTGAACTATGGCTACACCTTC	TRBV5-6	TRBJ1-2	-	-	15
CASSSDRGYTEAFF	TGTGCCAGCAGTTCCGACAGGGGTTACACTGAAGCTTTCTTT	TRBV27	TRBJ1-1	-	TRBD1	14
CASSGRASGNTIYF	TGTGCCAGCAGTGGCAGGGCCTCTGGAAACACCATATATTTT	TRBV6-1	TRBJ1-3	-	-	14
CASSLDYTEAFF	TGTGCCAGCAGCTTGGACTACACTGAAGCTTTCTTT	TRBV7-2	TRBJ1-1	-	-	12
CASSSLVRETVNYGYTF	TGTGCCAGCAGCTCGTTAGTAAGGGAGACTGTTAACTATGGCTACACCTTC	TRBV11-2	TRBJ1-2	-	-	17
CASSLASLFNFSTDTQYF	TGTGCCAGCAGCTTAGCGTCCTTATTTAATTTTTCCACAGATACGCAGTATTTT	TRBV7-2	TRBJ2-3	-	-	18
CASTQLQENTEAFF	TGTGCCAGCACCCAATTACAGGAAAACACTGAAGCTTTCTTT	TRBV7-9	TRBJ1-1	-	-	14
CASSGIAGGGTDTQYF	TGTGCCAGCAGTGGAATAGCGGGGGGAGGCACAGATACGCAGTATTTT	TRBV27	TRBJ2-3	-	TRBD2	16
CASSAHPGLETQYF	TGTGCCAGCAGCGCCCATCCGGGACTAGAGACCCAGTACTTC	TRBV9	TRBJ2-5	few	-	14
CASSQDPGGSYNEQFF	TGTGCCAGCAGCCAAGATCCGGGGGGCTCCTACAATGAGCAGTTCTTC	TRBV4-2	TRBJ2-1	-	TRBD2	16
CASSPGTGETYEQYF	TGTGCCAGCAGCCCGGGGACAGGAGAAACCTACGAGCAGTACTTC	TRBV5-4	TRBJ2-7	-	TRBD1	15
CATGEVADTQYF	TGTGCCACCGGGGAAGTCGCAGATACGCAGTATTTT	TRBV27	TRBJ2-3	-	-	12
CASTLAGTKETQYF	TGTGCCAGCACTCTAGCCGGGACAAAAGAGACCCAGTACTTC	TRBV6-6	TRBJ2-5	many	-	14
CASSLAPGWAQPQHF	TGTGCCAGCAGCTTGGCCCCGGGGTGGGCTCAGCCCCAGCATTTT	TRBV7-6	TRBJ1-5	few	-	15
CASSPPTGGGEQYF	TGTGCCAGCTCACCACCGACAGGGGGCGGAGAGCAGTACTTC	TRBV18	TRBJ2-7	-	TRBD1	14
CASSPGAGYTF	TGTGCCAGCAGTCCTGGGGCCGGCTACACCTTC	TRBV6-5	TRBJ1-2	few	-	11
CASSLTGRYQETQYF	TGTGCCAGCAGCTTAACTGGCAGGTACCAAGAGACCCAGTACTTC	TRBV7-3	TRBJ2-5	-	-	15
CSARTGGTGELFF	TGCAGCGCTCGGACAGGGGGGACCGGGGAGCTGTTTTTT	TRBV29-1	TRBJ2-2	once	TRBD1	13
CASSQVATGPYGYTF	TGCGCCAGCAGCCAAGTCGCGACAGGCCCATATGGCTACACCTTC	TRBV4-3	TRBJ1-2	-	-	15
CAWRRQLAKNIQYF	TGTGCCTGGAGACGACAGCTAGCCAAAAACATTCAGTACTTC	TRBV30	TRBJ2-4	-	-	14
CASSVGGQGAYEQYF	TGTGCCAGCAGCGTTGGGGGACAGGGGGCCTACGAGCAGTACTTC	TRBV9	TRBJ2-7	-	TRBD1	15
CASSYSTSGSQTQYF	TGTGCCAGCAGTTACTCAACTAGTGGCTCTCAGACCCAGTACTTC	TRBV6-5	TRBJ2-5	-	-	15
CASSLEGTGPEQYF	TGTGCCAGCAGCTTAGAAGGGACAGGGCCCGAGCAGTACTTC	TRBV7-9	TRBJ2-7	-	TRBD1	14
CASTSTGGRNNEQFF	TGTGCCAGCACTAGCACGGGGGGGCGGAACAATGAGCAGTTCTTC	TRBV21-1	TRBJ2-1	-	-	15
CASSQDHRWAYNEQFF	TGCGCCAGCAGCCAAGATCACAGATGGGCCTACAATGAGCAGTTCTTC	TRBV4-1	TRBJ2-1	few	-	16
CASSGGPPTSGHNTGELFF	TGTGCCAGCAGCGGTGGTCCCCCCACTAGCGGGCACAACACCGGGGAGCTGTTTTTT	TRBV9	TRBJ2-2	-	TRBD2	19
CASSLQRGRGNEQFF	TGTGCCAGCAGTTTACAGCGGGGGCGGGGAAATGAGCAGTTCTTC	TRBV27	TRBJ2-1	-	TRBD2	15
CASSSTATSNQPQHF	TGTGCCAGCAGCTCGACAGCAACTAGCAATCAGCCCCAGCATTTT	TRBV5-5	TRBJ1-5	-	-	15
CASSLGSAEEGAFF	TGTGCCAGCAGCTTAGGTTCGGCAGAGGAGGGTGCTTTCTTT	TRBV7-6	TRBJ1-1	-	-	14
CASSQGVTGELFF	TGCGCCAGCAGCCAAGGCGTCACCGGGGAGCTGTTTTTT	TRBV4-1	TRBJ2-2	-	-	13
CASSLQGWSYEQYF	TGTGCCAGCAGCTTACAGGGATGGTCCTACGAGCAGTACTTC	TRBV5-5	TRBJ2-7	-	-	14
CASSQDPYLAGGTNTGELFF	TGCGCCAGCAGCCAAGATCCGTACCTAGCGGGGGGGACGAACACCGGGGAGCTGTTTTTT	TRBV4-3	TRBJ2-2	-	TRBD2	20